This T cell receptor beta chain was identified during a study of blood T cells in healthy people across ages. Together with a sample-barcoded 5' primer, a J-beta primer mix was included in a second PCR lasting roughly 6 to 12 cycles. TCRdb reprocessed the 5' RACE reads via MiXCR and lists one record per CDR3 protein. The table shows hundreds of thousands of distinct CDR3 sequences, with approximately 52% occurring only once. Unmatched junction bases numbered 7, after V lost 5 bases and J lost 4 bases. The CDR3 is 14 amino acids. CDR1 and CDR2 (germline): MNHEY, SVGEGT. This clonotype showed up just a few times. The antigen remains unidentified. Study results and limitations: A roughly linear fall in TCR beta diversity per million T cells was seen with increasing age.

Material: blood. The sequence was collected from an elderly woman in good health. J is TRBJ1-1 and V is TRBV6-2 or TRBV6-3; 7 bases fit TRBD1. The CDR3 spells CASSNRGGSTEAFF. CDR3 DNA sequence: TGTGCCAGCAGTAACAGGGGAGGGAGCACTGAAGCTTTCTTT.